The T cell receptor beta chain described here comes from a study of control samples from healthy donors and cancer patients (TCRdb year 2020). Notes on this clone: The antigen it recognizes is unknown. Base qualities were left out, and no much larger clone turns up one base away.

From the germline V gene (reference sequence), CDR1 is SEHNR and CDR2 is FQNEAQ. V is cut by 2 bases and J by 9 bases, and the space between the germline ends is 5 bases. The CDR3 covers 11 residues, taking in both the cysteine and the phenylalanine. CDR3 DNA is the only sequence kept; it has 33 bases, read in frame from the first base. The library relied on the immunoSEQ multiplex PCR assay. TCRdb provides this immuneACCESS table in a form limited to in-frame rearrangements. Some clones are lacking; in checked studies, under half of them reflect an unresolved V gene, and why the rest are absent is not known. The sample table shows 150,000 or so clones, and around 88% are seen once. 1.7% of the sample lies in the top ten.

The sequencing sample was made of blood. The chain employs TRBV7-9 and TRBJ2-1, with the D gene uncertain. The TCR sequence derives from a man aged 18 to 30 in good health. The base sequence is TGTGCCAGCAGCTTAATTACTGAGCAGTTCTTC. Protein translation: CASSLITEQFF.